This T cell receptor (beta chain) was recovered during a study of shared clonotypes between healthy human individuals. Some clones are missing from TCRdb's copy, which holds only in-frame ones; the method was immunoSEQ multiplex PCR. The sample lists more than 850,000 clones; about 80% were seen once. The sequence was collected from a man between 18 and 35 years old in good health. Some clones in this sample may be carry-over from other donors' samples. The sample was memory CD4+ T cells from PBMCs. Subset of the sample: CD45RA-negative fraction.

CDR3 DNA sequence: TGTGCCACGGGCGGGTGGGGTTTCGAGCAGTACTTC. Its translation is CATGGWGFEQYF. This sequence joins TRBV6-6 and TRBJ2-7; TRBD2 might be the D (5 bases). CDR1 and CDR2 (germline): MNHNY, SVGAGI (reference sequence). The CDR3 is 12 residues long. The V and J ends lost 10 bases and 6 bases respectively, with 16 bases between them.